The present TCR beta chain was sequenced within a study of blood T cell repertoires in COVID-19. Study-level information: Samples of COVID-19 (acute and convalescent) were obtained from the United States, Italy and Spain. The analysed material was cDNA or gDNA that came from T cells, B-cell-depleted T cells, or PBMCs.

The germline V gene encodes CDR1 MNHEY and CDR2 SVGEGT. The CDR3 spans 15 residues. V was pared by 6 bases and J by 4 bases, with 7 bases of the junction left unmatched. Original data processing: The assay estimated nucleated cells by amplifying reference gene primers. The method was immunoSEQ multiplex PCR; TCRdb's version includes in-frame clones alone and lacks a portion of them. Clone size and the V and J calls come from that table; the DNA yielded D and trimming. The table records 130,000 to 150,000 clones, roughly 88% of them present only once. The source is a woman between 45 and 60 years old in a cohort sampled during active or convalescent COVID-19. This rearrangement joins TRBV6-2 or TRBV6-3 to TRBJ2-2; 8 nucleotides agree with TRBD1. Sequencing was performed on peripheral blood. Written as DNA, the CDR3 is TGTGCCAGCAGCCCCAGGGGGCGTACCACCGGGGAGCTGTTTTTT. As protein: CASSPRGRTTGELFF.